Shown below are 23 T cell receptor beta chains from a single sample sequenced in a study of patients and donors after allogeneic stem cell transplantation. MiXCR, run by TCRdb on the RT-PCR reads, gives a single entry per CDR3 protein. This repertoire shows approximately 20,000 distinct CDR3 sequences, roughly 4.5% found once; its top ten account for roughly 39%. Sequencing was performed on blood, either unsorted or a sorted T cell fraction (not recorded which). These TCRs come from a human donor who was either an allogeneic HSCT recipient or a stem cell or donor lymphocyte infusion donor (not recorded which). It is not recorded whose cells these are; they may come from a transplant donor.

This clonotype has at least ten counts. This chain connects TRBV28 to TRBJ1-2, with 9 bases matching TRBD1. The V segment lost 4 bases and the J segment 7 bases; nucleotides outside the gene matches: 13. Per the germline V gene, CDR1 is MDHEN and CDR2 is SYDVKM. There are 16 residues in the CDR3. This CDR3 reads CASSSLRDRVVGGYTF. In nucleotides, the CDR3 is TGTGCCAGCAGTTCACTCCGGGACAGGGTAGTAGGTGGCTACACCTTC.

This chain connects TRBV29-1 to TRBJ2-5, with D uncertain. This CDR3 is built from 13 residues. Trimming removed 3 bases from V and 5 bases from J, with 13 bases in between. Germline values: CDR1 SQVTM, CDR2 ANQGSEA. CDR3 sequence (DNA): TGCAGCGTTGACTTGGGCATGGGGGAGACCCAGTACTTC. This gives the protein CSVDLGMGETQYF.

This chain connects TRBV20-1 to TRBJ2-3, with D possibly being TRBD1 or TRBD2 (5 bases each). Per germline, CDR1 DFQATT and CDR2 SNEGSKA (reference sequence). This CDR3 comprises 15 residues. The germline V and J ends were trimmed by 3 bases and 0 bases, with 13 bases remaining between them. The CDR3 region is CSARRRDGSTDTQYF. In nucleotides, the CDR3 is TGCAGTGCTAGGAGAAGGGACGGTAGCACAGATACGCAGTATTTT.

This clonotype has a handful of counts. The rearrangement joins TRBV6-5 to TRBJ1-1; D is unclear. V was clipped by 2 bases and J by 4 bases, with 14 bases between them. This CDR3 has 15 amino acids. The germline CDR1 and CDR2 sequences are MNHEY and SVGAGI. CDR3 DNA: TGTGCCAGCAGTTACATTCCGTCCCTCCTCACTGAAGCTTTCTTT. Amino acid sequence: CASSYIPSLLTEAFF.

This clonotype was seen only a few times. At one end the junction does not follow the germline gene, possibly because of a read error. The V call is TRBV7-2, the J call TRBJ2-1, with 9 positions matching TRBD1. This CDR3 is 12 amino acids long. CDR1 is SGHTA and CDR2 is FQGNSA in the germline V gene. The CDR3 sequence: CASSPTWDREIF. The CDR3 bases are TGTGCCAGCAGCCCAACCTGGGACAGGGAGATCTTC.

This clonotype was detected ten times or more. The genes are TRBV6-2 or TRBV6-3 and TRBJ2-7; D unresolved. This CDR3 region has 12 residues. V was trimmed by 6 bases and J by 2 bases, leaving 8 bases between them. From germline, CDR1 is MNHEY and CDR2 SVGEGT. The CDR3 loop reads CASSDTPYEQYF. The CDR3 DNA follows: TGTGCCAGCAGCGACACCCCCTACGAGCAGTACTTC.

J is TRBJ2-3 and V is TRBV27, with D hard to call. CDR1 is MNHEY, CDR2 SMNVEV, per germline (reference sequence). This CDR3 is built from 17 residues. Trimming pared 4 bases from V and 2 bases from J, leaving 19 bases between. DNA of the CDR3: TGTGCCAGCAGTTATAGCTACTGTGACAACCTCACAGATACGCAGTATTTT. Protein sequence: CASSYSYCDNLTDTQYF.

This clonotype is large by share. The genes are TRBV10-3 and TRBJ2-7, with 7 bases aligning to TRBD1. CDR3 size: 12 residues. Trimming at V came to 7 bases and at J to 4 bases, leaving 4 bases not matched to a gene. Germline CDR1 is ENHRY and CDR2 is SYGVKD. The CDR3: CAIKGRGYEQYF. The CDR3, as DNA: TGTGCCATCAAGGGCAGGGGGTACGAGCAGTACTTC.

This chain joins TRBV7-8 and TRBJ2-3; 8 bases line up with TRBD2. Germline loops: CDR1 SGHVS, CDR2 FQNEAQ. The CDR3 covers 19 residues. V lost 5 bases, J lost 0 bases, and 16 bases stayed unmatched. The CDR3 nucleotides read TGTGCCAGCAGCGCCCTGGGACTAGTGGGGGGATCTAGCACAGATACGCAGTATTTT. Translating it yields CASSALGLVGGSSTDTQYF. Full variable domain (outside the CDR3, taken from reference TRBV7-8 and TRBJ2-3): GAGVSQSPRYKVAKRGQDVALRCDPISGHVSLFWYQQALGQGPEFLTYFQNEAQLDKSGLPSDRFFAERPEGSVSTLKIQRTQQEDSAVYLCASSALGLVGGSSTDTQYFGPGTRLTVL.

The chain employs TRBV7-9 and TRBJ2-1; D uncertain. CDR1 is SEHNR, CDR2 FQNEAQ, per germline (reference sequence). Between the trimmed V and J ends, which lost 11 bases and 6 bases, there was a span of 8 bases. This CDR3 has 10 residues. The CDR3 bases are TGTGCCCTTTTTGGCAATGAGCAGTTCTTC. The encoded protein is CALFGNEQFF.

This clonotype was observed many times. The chain is built from TRBV29-1 and TRBJ2-1; possibly TRBD1 for D (6 bases). Germline V gives CDR1 SQVTM, CDR2 ANQGSEA. The CDR3 covers 12 residues. V shed 5 bases and J shed 8 bases, with 13 bases lying between them. CDR3 region: CSVRDKGHEQFF. For the CDR3, the DNA is TGCAGCGTTAGGGACAAGGGACATGAGCAGTTCTTC.

This clonotype has only a few counts. The chain is built from TRBV3-1 and TRBJ2-2; 9 bases line up with TRBD2. The CDR3 is 16 amino acids. CDR1 and CDR2 from the germline V gene are LGHDT and YNNKEL (reference sequence). Losses at the gene ends were 5 bases for V and 3 bases for J; bases not matched to a gene: 7. The DNA of the CDR3 is TGTGCCAGCAGCTACCTAACTAGCGGGCACACCGGGGAGCTGTTTTTT. Its translation is CASSYLTSGHTGELFF.

This clonotype was recorded a few times. The V and J genes are TRBV10-3 and TRBJ1-5, with D maybe TRBD1 (5 bases). CDR3 size: 15 residues. V was shortened by 3 bases and J by 1 base, with 10 bases between the two germline ends. Per germline, CDR1 ENHRY and CDR2 SYGVKD. DNA of the CDR3: TGTGCCATCAGTGAATCTGGGGGGAGCAATCAGCCCCAGCATTTT. Its translation is CAISESGGSNQPQHF.

Many counts were recorded for this clonotype. The chain is built from TRBV7-8 and TRBJ1-1; D remains unclear. This CDR3 region has 14 residues. Trimming removed 6 bases at V and 8 bases at J, with 19 bases between. Germline loops: CDR1 SGHVS, CDR2 FQNEAQ. CDR3 DNA: TGTGCCAGCAGTCCGATATCAGGCAGCCGAGAAGCTTTCTTT. This translates into CASSPISGSREAFF.

In its sample, this clonotype was seen many times. Here the CDR3 DNA reads TGTGCCAGCAGACCCATACAACAAGAGACCCAGTACTTC. This sequence encodes CASRPIQQETQYF. The chain is built from TRBV27 and TRBJ2-5; D unresolved. V was shortened by 6 bases and J by 2 bases, with 10 bases between the two germline ends. Germline V CDR1 and CDR2: MNHEY, SMNVEV (reference sequence). There are 13 residues in the CDR3.

This clonotype was recorded many times. The chain links TRBV5-1 to TRBJ2-1; 9 bases are a match to TRBD1. The CDR3 is 15 amino acids. The V and J ends lost 6 bases and 4 bases, in that order; junction bases with no gene match: 8. Germline loops: CDR1 SGHRS, CDR2 YFSETQ. Here the CDR3 reads CASNPGQGVYNEQFF. The CDR3, as DNA: TGCGCCAGCAACCCGGGACAGGGCGTTTACAATGAGCAGTTCTTC. The full variable domain, its missing parts supplied by reference TRBV5-1 and TRBJ2-1, is KAGVTQTPRYLIKTRGQQVTLSCSPISGHRSVSWYQQTPGQGLQFLFEYFSETQRNKGNFPGRFSGRQFSNSRSEMNVSTLELGDSALYLCASNPGQGVYNEQFFGPGTRLTVL.

There are many counts of this clonotype. The CDR3 spells CASSAPGWYRIQETQYF. CDR3 DNA sequence: TGTGCCAGCAGCGCCCCAGGGTGGTACCGAATCCAAGAGACCCAGTACTTC. The V call is TRBV7-9, the J call TRBJ2-5; TRBD1 might be the D (5 bases). CDR1 SEHNR and CDR2 FQNEAQ come from the germline V gene (reference sequence). V was pared by 5 bases and J by 1 base, with 20 bases between. The CDR3 runs to 17 residues.

At least ten counts were recorded for this clonotype. The chain carries TRBV29-1 and TRBJ1-4; no definite D call. Trimming shortened V by 4 bases and J by 5 bases, and 11 bases separated the two germline ends. Germline V CDR1 and CDR2: SQVTM, ANQGSEA. The length of the CDR3 is 13 residues. The chain's CDR3 is CSVGSQRNEKLFF. CDR3 DNA: TGCAGCGTTGGTTCACAGCGAAATGAAAAACTGTTTTTT.

This clonotype appeared a few times. This chain joins TRBV2 and TRBJ1-1; TRBD1 agrees at 8 bases. Germline CDR1 reads SNHLY; CDR2 reads FYNNEI. After removal of 10 bases from V and 3 bases from J, the junction contained 13 bases not matched to a gene. This CDR3 is built from 15 residues. The CDR3: CANQWGTGSYTEAFF. CDR3 in DNA: TGTGCCAACCAGTGGGGGACAGGAAGCTACACTGAAGCTTTCTTT.

Many counts were recorded for this clonotype. The rearrangement links TRBV7-9 to TRBJ1-5; TRBD1 is a possible D gene (5 bases). Germline CDR1 SEHNR, CDR2 FQNEAQ (reference sequence). Trimming removed 3 bases at V and 6 bases at J, with 9 bases between. The CDR3 sequence is 13 residues long. The CDR3 sequence: CASSLSGTQPQHF. CDR3 sequence (DNA): TGTGCCAGCAGCTTGTCAGGGACTCAGCCCCAGCATTTT.

The chain recombines TRBV7-3 with TRBJ2-2; maybe TRBD2 (6 bases). Trimming left V 5 bases short and J 0 bases short, with 10 bases between. Germline lookup yields CDR1 SGHTA and CDR2 FQGTGA. There are 15 residues in the CDR3. The CDR3 reads CASSPPGANTGELFF. The CDR3 DNA follows: TGTGCCAGCAGCCCCCCGGGGGCGAACACCGGGGAGCTGTTTTTT.

This clonotype was recorded many times. The rearrangement links TRBV5-4 to TRBJ2-1, with D unresolved. This CDR3 is 15 amino acids long. Germline-derived CDR1 and CDR2 are SGHNT and YYREEE (reference sequence). The V gene lost 4 bases and the J gene lost 0 bases, with 11 bases spanning the gap. In DNA form, the CDR3 reads TGTGCCAGCAGCCCGACTCTGCGCTCCTACAATGAGCAGTTCTTC. Translation: CASSPTLRSYNEQFF. The full variable domain, with the rest looked up from reference TRBV5-4 and TRBJ2-1, is ETGVTQSPTHLIKTRGQQVTLRCSSQSGHNTVSWYQQALGQGPQFIFQYYREEENGRGNFPPRFSGLQFPNYSSELNVNALELDDSALYLCASSPTLRSYNEQFFGPGTRLTVL.

This clonotype was seen repeatedly, ten times or more. V and J are TRBV3-1 and TRBJ2-1, with D unclear. The germline gives CDR1 LGHDT, CDR2 YNNKEL (reference sequence). The CDR3 has 12 residues. Between the trimmed V and J ends, which lost 2 bases and 7 bases, there was a span of 6 bases. The chain's CDR3 is CASSQRLNEQFF. In nucleotides, the CDR3 is TGTGCCAGCAGCCAACGGCTAAATGAGCAGTTCTTC.